One and the same sample provided the 11 T cell receptor beta chains below, sequenced in a study of cytomegalovirus exposure and HLA in healthy donors. The PCR ran on 60 Vbeta and 13 Jbeta primers. The data were produced by immunoSEQ multiplex PCR, yet TCRdb's version contains in-frame clones alone and is incomplete. In the table there are approximately 180,000 clones, roughly three quarters of which are singletons. The sequencing input was PBMCs. The origin of the receptors is a woman aged 50 to 60 in good health and CMV-seronegative.

This clone turned up a few times. The rearrangement links TRBV2 to TRBJ1-1; 8 bases are a match to TRBD1. The CDR3 length is 14 residues. Germline CDR1 and CDR2: SNHLY and FYNNEI. After removal of 5 bases from V and 1 base from J, the junction contained 3 bases not matched to a gene. CDR3 sequence reads: CASSYRGKNTEAFF. CDR3 bases: TGTGCCAGCAGTTACAGGGGGAAGAACACTGAAGCTTTCTTT.

V usage is TRBV15 and J usage is TRBJ2-2; D uncertain. Trimming cost V 1 base and J 7 bases, with 10 bases left between them. This CDR3 contains 14 residues. CDR1 and CDR2 from the germline V gene are LNHNV and YYDKDF (reference sequence). This chain's CDR3 is CATSRGHLGGELFF. The CDR3 DNA sequence: TGTGCCACCAGCAGAGGACATTTGGGCGGGGAGCTGTTTTTT.

The chain carries TRBV28 and TRBJ1-1; D uncertain. From germline, CDR1 is MDHEN and CDR2 SYDVKM. With 5 bases removed from V and 6 bases from J, the gap between germline ends came to 16 bases. CDR3 length: 14 residues. CDR3 residues: CASSLYQVLSEAFF. The CDR3 region has the DNA TGTGCCAGCAGTCTCTATCAGGTTCTCTCTGAAGCTTTCTTT.

The rearrangement links TRBV28 to TRBJ1-1, with D uncertain. The CDR3 is 12 amino acids. V shed 2 bases and J shed 10 bases, with 11 bases lying between them. Germline CDR1 MDHEN, CDR2 SYDVKM. CDR3 coding DNA: TGTGCCAGCAGTTTAATTGGACTTGCAGCTTTCTTT. It is translated as CASSLIGLAAFF.

The chain carries TRBV19 and TRBJ2-7; weak D call: TRBD1 (6 bases). The V end was cut by 5 bases, the J end by 0 bases, with 14 bases between. The CDR3 loop spans 15 amino acids. CDR1 and CDR2 (germline): LNHDA, SQIVND (reference sequence). CDR3 in amino acids: CASSFMTGSSYEQYF. CDR3 nucleotide sequence: TGTGCCAGTAGTTTTATGACAGGTAGCTCCTACGAGCAGTACTTC.

The chain has TRBV2 and TRBJ1-4, with D possibly TRBD1 on 6 matching bases. Germline assignment: CDR1 SNHLY and CDR2 FYNNEI. There are 17 residues in the CDR3. V was pared by 5 bases and J by 7 bases, with 23 bases between. CDR3 DNA: TGTGCCAGCAGTCGTCAGGGGCCCCAGACCTTTACTGAAAAACTGTTTTTT. Translated, it gives CASSRQGPQTFTEKLFF.

Only a few counts were recorded for this clone. The rearrangement links TRBV29-1 to TRBJ1-1, with D unresolved. The CDR3 totals 13 residues. Germline V gives CDR1 SQVTM, CDR2 ANQGSEA. The V end was cut by 0 bases, the J end by 11 bases, with 16 bases between. As DNA, the CDR3 is TGCAGCGTTGAAGAGTTGGTGGGAGTCGGGGCTTTCTTT. This codes for CSVEELVGVGAFF.

This clone was seen a handful of times. The chain couples TRBV4-2 to TRBJ1-5, with 7 bases identical to TRBD1. V lost 1 base to trimming and J lost 0 bases; unmatched junction nucleotides: 3. Germline V gene sequence: CDR1 LGHNA, CDR2 YNFKEQ. This CDR3 comprises 16 residues. The CDR3 DNA reads TGTGCCAGCAGCCAAGTACAGGGGAATAGCAATCAGCCCCAGCATTTT. Amino acid sequence: CASSQVQGNSNQPQHF.

The rearrangement links TRBV18 to TRBJ1-1, with unresolved D. The CDR3 sequence is 15 residues long. CDR1 and CDR2 from the germline V gene are KGHSH and LQKENI. The V gene lost 3 bases and the J gene lost 4 bases, with 15 bases spanning the gap. This CDR3 is CASSPFFGEGTEAFF. For the CDR3, the DNA is TGTGCCAGCTCACCTTTTTTCGGGGAGGGCACTGAAGCTTTCTTT.

This clone was observed a single time. This chain links TRBV2 with TRBJ2-1; 12 bases agree with TRBD2. Germline CDR1 SNHLY, CDR2 FYNNEI. With 0 bases clipped from V and 5 bases from J, the junction kept 2 bases outside the gene matches. This CDR3 spans 16 amino acids. The CDR3 protein is CASSEALAGGDNEQFF. The CDR3 nucleotides are TGTGCCAGCAGTGAAGCCCTAGCGGGAGGGGACAATGAGCAGTTCTTC.

The V gene is TRBV4-1, the J gene TRBJ1-2, with D possibly TRBD1 on 5 matching bases. Trimming took 4 bases from V and 1 from J, leaving 16 bases between them. Germline V gene sequence: CDR1 MGHRA, CDR2 YSYEKL. The CDR3 has 16 amino acids. Here the CDR3 reads CASSPPGGVINYGYTF. In DNA, the CDR3 is TGCGCCAGCAGCCCTCCCGGGGGGGTTATTAACTATGGCTACACCTTC.